These 23 T cell receptor beta chains share one sample of origin, sequenced in a study of T-cell reconstitution after alpha-beta-depleted transplantation in children. Study-wide findings and caveats: Reportedly, alpha-beta T cells present about two months post-transplant originated from several hundred expanded clones of graft origin.

Antigen specificity for these receptors is unknown. Unique molecular identifiers were incorporated during preparation of the TCRbeta library. TCRdb recomputed calls from the PCR reads with MiXCR, one row per CDR3 protein. Here the sample spans approximately 31,000 distinct CDR3 sequences, about 6% being singletons. The sequencing used peripheral blood, collected 60 days after TCRalphabeta/CD19-depleted stem cell transplant. The receptors stem from a child younger than two who had a stem cell transplant for acute myeloid leukemia, so the T cells may come from the graft donor.

As regards this clonotype: Given a much more abundant clone one base away, this may be a read error. The chain couples TRBV9 to TRBJ2-1; weak D call: TRBD2 (6 bases). CDR1 SGDLS and CDR2 YYNGEE come from the germline V gene. The CDR3 extends over 15 amino acids. As DNA, the CDR3 is TGTCCCAGCAGCGTAGGTCAGGGACTTAACAATGAGCAGTTCTTC. Amino acid sequence: CPSSVGQGLNNEQFF.

Ten or more counts support this clonotype. The V and J genes are TRBV5-1 and TRBJ1-6; D remains ambiguous. CDR1 and CDR2 (germline): SGHRS, YFSETQ. V was pared by 2 bases and J by 4 bases, with 10 bases between. CDR3 size: 15 residues. The CDR3 reads CASSFGRSYNSPLHF. The CDR3 coding sequence is TGCGCCAGCAGCTTTGGAAGATCTTATAATTCACCCCTCCACTTT.

This clonotype was observed many times. This rearrangement joins TRBV6-5 to TRBJ1-1; TRBD1 matches 7 bases. This CDR3 region has 13 residues. J gave up 3 bases and V 4 bases, and 2 bases lay outside the gene matches. CDR1 MNHEY and CDR2 SVGAGI come from the germline V gene. The CDR3 loop is CASSFTGDTEAFF. The CDR3 nucleotides read TGTGCCAGCAGTTTCACAGGGGACACTGAAGCTTTCTTT.

This clonotype was counted once. No conserved phenylalanine or tryptophan ends this CDR3, so it is likely a read error. This sequence joins TRBV24-1 and TRBJ1-1; D gene ambiguous. Germline CDR1 and CDR2: KGHDR and SFDVKD. The ends were cut back, 0 bases at V and 7 bases at J, with 8 bases in the middle. This CDR3 has 13 residues. CDR3 in DNA: TGTGCCACCAGTGATTTGTCCGGCAGTGAAGCTTTCTCT. Encoded protein: CATSDLSGSEAFS.

This clonotype was picked up a small number of times. The gene calls are TRBV9 and TRBJ1-5, with D maybe TRBD1 (5 bases). CDR3 size: 14 residues. Trimming left V 4 bases short and J 6 bases short, with 14 bases between. The germline V gene encodes CDR1 SGDLS and CDR2 YYNGEE. CDR3 DNA: TGTGCCAGCAGCCCCGGGACTCTCGGTCAGCCCCAGCATTTT. It is translated as CASSPGTLGQPQHF.

This clonotype has only a few counts. The J gene is TRBJ2-2, the V gene TRBV4-3, with TRBD2 matching over 8 bases. Germline lookup yields CDR1 LGHNA and CDR2 YSLEER. V was pared by 0 bases and J by 4 bases, with 7 bases of the junction left unmatched. This CDR3 comprises 17 residues. The CDR3 region is CASSQDQRGGFTGELFF. DNA of the CDR3: TGCGCCAGCAGCCAAGATCAACGGGGGGGCTTCACCGGGGAGCTGTTTTTT.

This clonotype has at least ten counts. The rearrangement links TRBV29-1 to TRBJ2-5; 7 bases match TRBD2. Germline lookup yields CDR1 SQVTM and CDR2 ANQGSEA. The V gene end was trimmed by 0 bases and the J gene end by 1 base; junction bases not matched to a gene: 8. The CDR3 is 16 amino acids. The CDR3 spells CSVEDWGGGTQETQYF. Here the CDR3 DNA reads TGCAGCGTTGAAGATTGGGGCGGGGGTACCCAAGAGACCCAGTACTTC. The whole variable domain, remainder taken from reference TRBV29-1 and TRBJ2-5, is SAVISQKPSRDICQRGTSLTIQCQVDSQVTMMFWYRQQPGQSLTLIATANQGSEATYESGFVIDKFPISRPNLTFSTLTVSNMSPEDSSIYLCSVEDWGGGTQETQYFGPGTRLLVL.

This clonotype was observed many times. This chain joins TRBV7-3 and TRBJ2-1; D is ambiguous. Germline V lookup: CDR1 SGHTA, CDR2 FQGTGA. This CDR3 contains 14 residues. V lost 1 base and J 9 bases, leaving 13 bases between the germline ends. Here the CDR3 DNA reads TGTGCCAGCAGCTTAATGGCGCCGTTGGGTGAGCAGTTCTTC. Translation gives CASSLMAPLGEQFF.

This clonotype was detected ten times or more. This chain joins TRBV5-1 and TRBJ2-3, with 7 bases fitting TRBD1. Looked up from germline, CDR1 is SGHRS and CDR2 is YFSETQ. V lost 5 bases to trimming and J lost 4 bases; unmatched junction nucleotides: 10. This CDR3 contains 15 residues. The CDR3 sequence: CASRFFGQAADTQYF. The CDR3, as DNA: TGCGCCAGCAGGTTCTTTGGACAGGCAGCAGATACGCAGTATTTT.

At least ten counts were recorded for this clonotype. The chain combines TRBV7-9 with TRBJ2-3; 10 bases are shared with TRBD2. V lost 1 base and J lost 2; bases outside the gene matches: 9. Germline CDR1 reads SEHNR; CDR2 reads FQNEAQ (reference sequence). The length of the CDR3 is 18 residues. CDR3 coding DNA: TGTGCCAGCAGCTTAGGACGAGGACTAGCGGAAAACACAGATACGCAGTATTTT. It translates to CASSLGRGLAENTDTQYF.

The chain uses TRBV11-3 and TRBJ1-4; TRBD1 aligns across 12 bases. Germline lookup yields CDR1 SGHNT and CDR2 YENEEA. V shed 5 bases and J 8 bases; nucleotides not matched to a gene: 12. This CDR3 region has 17 residues. CDR3 DNA sequence: TGTGCCAGCAGCGACGGGACAGGGGGCCCTACTTACGAAAAACTGTTTTTT. Its protein product is CASSDGTGGPTYEKLFF.

The CDR3 here is CSVEAGMNTEAFF. The CDR3 nucleotides read TGCAGCGTTGAGGCTGGAATGAACACTGAAGCTTTCTTT. The chain links TRBV29-1 to TRBJ1-1; D not certain. The germline CDR1 and CDR2 sequences are SQVTM and ANQGSEA. This CDR3 is built from 13 residues. The V end was cut by 3 bases, the J end by 0 bases, with 8 bases between. The full variable domain, with the rest looked up from reference TRBV29-1 and TRBJ1-1, is SAVISQKPSRDICQRGTSLTIQCQVDSQVTMMFWYRQQPGQSLTLIATANQGSEATYESGFVIDKFPISRPNLTFSTLTVSNMSPEDSSIYLCSVEAGMNTEAFFGQGTRLTVV.

This clonotype was detected many times. The chain couples TRBV5-6 to TRBJ2-7; a possible D gene is TRBD1 (6 bases). The V end was cut by 6 bases, the J end by 3 bases, with 10 bases between. This CDR3 is built from 12 residues. Germline V gene lookup returns CDR1 SGHDT and CDR2 YYEEEE. The CDR3 reads CASNTGFYEQYF. As DNA, the CDR3 is TGTGCCAGCAATACAGGGTTCTACGAGCAGTACTTC.

The sample holds many counts of this clonotype. V and J are TRBV5-1 and TRBJ2-2; TRBD2 matches 14 bases. The V segment lost 3 bases and the J segment 7 bases; nucleotides outside the gene matches: 5. This CDR3 is built from 16 residues. In germline, CDR1 is SGHRS, CDR2 YFSETQ. CDR3 bases: TGCGCCAGCAGCTCGGGACTAGCGGGAGAAGTCGGGGAGCTGTTTTTT. Its protein is CASSSGLAGEVGELFF.

In this sample, this clonotype turned up many times. The chain carries TRBV29-1 and TRBJ2-3, with 7 bases fitting TRBD1. The junction had 4 bases not matched to a gene; V was cut back by 4 bases and J by 0 bases. Germline loops: CDR1 SQVTM, CDR2 ANQGSEA. This CDR3 has 14 residues. The CDR3 region is CSVVPGQSTDTQYF. The CDR3 DNA is TGCAGCGTTGTTCCGGGACAGAGCACAGATACGCAGTATTTT.

This clonotype was found many times. The rearrangement joins TRBV6-5 to TRBJ2-1, with D possibly being TRBD2 (6 bases). The CDR3 has 15 amino acids. V was cut by 4 bases and J by 8 bases, with 18 bases left in between. CDR1 is MNHEY, CDR2 SVGAGI, per germline. In DNA form, the CDR3 reads TGTGCCAGCAGTTCCGCGGGACTTCTCCTCGATGAGCAGTTCTTC. Protein sequence: CASSSAGLLLDEQFF.

This clonotype was seen at least ten times. The J gene is TRBJ2-2, the V gene TRBV7-9; 7 bases map to TRBD1. After removal of 5 bases from V and 4 bases from J, the junction contained 7 bases not matched to a gene. In germline, CDR1 is SEHNR, CDR2 FQNEAQ (reference sequence). The CDR3 consists of 15 residues. CDR3 nucleotides: TGTGCCAGCAGCGCTCCGGGACAGCGCACCGGGGAGCTGTTTTTT. Its translation: CASSAPGQRTGELFF.

At least ten counts were recorded for this clonotype. This rearrangement joins TRBV4-3 to TRBJ2-3, with 9 positions matching TRBD2. Germline CDR1 LGHNA, CDR2 YSLEER. Trimming cost V 4 bases and J 0 bases; bases outside gene matches: 2. There are 15 residues in the CDR3. The CDR3 DNA is TGCGCCAGCAGCCTTAGCGGGAGTAGCACAGATACGCAGTATTTT. Translated, it gives CASSLSGSSTDTQYF.

The chain combines TRBV12-3 or TRBV12-4 with TRBJ2-1; tentatively, D is TRBD2 (5 bases). The CDR3 is made up of 17 amino acids. The CDR3, as DNA: TGTACCCTCAGTTTAGCGCTTGGGTCGGTTTCCTACAATGAGCAGTTCTTC. Translating it yields CTLSLALGSVSYNEQFF.

This clonotype was detected many times. J is TRBJ2-1 and V is TRBV14, with 8 nucleotides matching TRBD2. The CDR3 has 15 amino acids. Germline assignment: CDR1 SGHDN and CDR2 FVKESK. Trimming took 5 bases from V and 7 from J; bases not matched to a gene: 10. The CDR3 is CASSFSGRRRNEQFF. The CDR3, as DNA: TGTGCCAGCAGCTTCAGCGGGAGAAGAAGGAATGAGCAGTTCTTC.

A single count supports this clonotype. A much larger clonotype is one base distant, so this may be a read error. The chain recombines TRBV20-1 with TRBJ2-7; 10 nucleotides match TRBD1. Germline V gene lookup returns CDR1 DFQATT and CDR2 SNEGSKA (reference sequence). The CDR3 consists of 13 residues. CDR3 residues: CGASDRGLGEQYF. In DNA form, the CDR3 reads TGCGGTGCTAGCGACAGGGGGCTAGGCGAGCAGTACTTC.

This clonotype was recorded many times. The chain has TRBV5-1 and TRBJ2-7; no reliable D call. The germline V gene has CDR1 SGHRS and CDR2 YFSETQ. Between the trimmed V and J ends, which lost 0 bases and 7 bases, there was a span of 8 bases. The CDR3 totals 12 residues. CDR3 amino acids: CASSLGTPEQYF. CDR3 coding DNA: TGCGCCAGCAGCTTGGGGACCCCGGAGCAGTACTTC.

This clonotype was observed many times. This sequence joins TRBV2 and TRBJ2-3; 8 positions agree with TRBD1. The CDR3 totals 16 residues. The V segment lost 0 bases and the J segment 4 bases; nucleotides outside the gene matches: 6. The germline CDR1 and CDR2 sequences are SNHLY and FYNNEI. CDR3 sequence: CASSEALADRADTQYF. The DNA for the CDR3 is TGTGCCAGCAGTGAAGCGCTTGCGGACAGGGCAGATACGCAGTATTTT. Full variable domain (outside the CDR3, taken from reference TRBV2 and TRBJ2-3): EPEVTQTPSHQVTQMGQEVILRCVPISNHLYFYWYRQILGQKVEFLVSFYNNEISEKSEIFDDQFSVERPDGSNFTLKIRSTKLEDSAMYFCASSEALADRADTQYFGPGTRLTVL.